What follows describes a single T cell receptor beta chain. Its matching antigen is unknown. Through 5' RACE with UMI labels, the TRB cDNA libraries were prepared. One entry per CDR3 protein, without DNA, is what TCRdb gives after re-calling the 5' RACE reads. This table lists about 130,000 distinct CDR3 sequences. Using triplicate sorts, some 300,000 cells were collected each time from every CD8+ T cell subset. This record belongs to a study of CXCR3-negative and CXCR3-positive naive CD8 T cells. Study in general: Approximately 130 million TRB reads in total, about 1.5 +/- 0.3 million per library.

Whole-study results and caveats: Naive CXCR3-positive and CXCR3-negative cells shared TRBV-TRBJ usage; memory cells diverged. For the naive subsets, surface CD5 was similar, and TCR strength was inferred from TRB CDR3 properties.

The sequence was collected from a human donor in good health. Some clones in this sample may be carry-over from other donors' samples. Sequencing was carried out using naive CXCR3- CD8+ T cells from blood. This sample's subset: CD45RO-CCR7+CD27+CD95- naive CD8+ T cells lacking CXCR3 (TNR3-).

The chain's CDR3 is CASSHSDIGNEQYF. V usage is TRBV23-1 and J usage is TRBJ2-7. TRBV23-1 is treated as an ORF (open reading frame) with a function not yet certain. The CDR3 totals 14 residues.